A selection of T cell receptor beta chains follows, all from one sample in a study of T cells in Graves' hyperthyroidism and ophthalmopathy. TCRdb passed the multiplex PCR reads through MiXCR, listing each CDR3 protein once. Among about 600,000 distinct CDR3 sequences listed, approximately 15% were seen once. Sample: blood. These receptors originate from a woman in her late teens or twenties with Graves' ophthalmopathy. The CDR3 runs from the conserved cysteine through the conserved F or W. The D gene is left open where the match is weak. Size is stated for part of the rows, as once, few or many counts, or as a class when the clone is expanded.

j_call d_call clone_size v_call cdr3_nt cdr3_aa
TRBJ1-2 . . TRBV10-3 TGTGCCATCAGCCTCGGTAGAGCTTCGATAAACTATGGCTACACCTTC CAISLGRASINYGYTF
TRBJ1-2 . many TRBV30 TGTGCCTGGAGTCAACCGGGGTACTTCTATGGCTACACCTTC CAWSQPGYFYGYTF
TRBJ2-3 TRBD2 many TRBV6-1 TGTGCCAGCAGGGGAGGGACTAGCGGGAGAGGAGATACGCAGTATTTT CASRGGTSGRGDTQYF
TRBJ2-2 TRBD2 few TRBV28 TGTGCCAGCAGTCCGCTACTAGCGGGAGACGCCGGGGAGCTGTTTTTT CASSPLLAGDAGELFF
TRBJ1-2 TRBD1 . TRBV7-2 TGTGCCAGCAGCGCGCCTACCGGGACAGGGGCTTCTTATAACTATGGCTACACCTTC CASSAPTGTGASYNYGYTF
TRBJ1-3 . few TRBV7-7 TGTGCTAGCAGCCCACTTACAGGGAACTCTGGAAACACCATATATTTT CASSPLTGNSGNTIYF
TRBJ1-5 TRBD1 many TRBV7-9 TGTGCCAGCAGCTTGGGGTACAGGGGGAGCAATCAGCCCCAGCATTTT CASSLGYRGSNQPQHF
TRBJ2-4 . many TRBV6-1 TGTGCCAGCATGGATGGGGGGGCCCTGTCCAAAAACATTCAGTACTTC CASMDGGALSKNIQYF
TRBJ1-1 . few TRBV19 TGTGCCAGTACCCTCAGAGGCAGGGACGGTCTCACTGAAGCTTTCTTT CASTLRGRDGLTEAFF
TRBJ1-1 . many TRBV18 TGTGCCAGCTCACCTCAGGTCCCTAACACTGAAGCTTTCTTT CASSPQVPNTEAFF
TRBJ2-3 TRBD2 . TRBV6-1 TGTGCCAGCAGGGGGGAGGGCTCGGATACGCAGTATTTT CASRGEGSDTQYF
TRBJ2-5 . few TRBV28 TGTGCCAGCATCAGGGGTGGGGCCATCGGGCAAGAGACCCAGTACTTC CASIRGGAIGQETQYF
TRBJ2-3 TRBD2 many TRBV11-2 TGTGCCAGCAGCTTCGCCCCCGGGACTAGCGGGTCAAATACGCAGTATTTT CASSFAPGTSGSNTQYF
TRBJ2-7 TRBD1 . TRBV19 TGTGCCAGTTCTGACAGGGTGCGTGAGCAGTACTTC CASSDRVREQYF
TRBJ1-5 . . TRBV20-1 TGCAGTGCTAGCTCCTCAGATCAGCCCCAGCATTTT CSASSSDQPQHF
TRBJ1-1 . many TRBV2 TGTGCCAGCAGTGACGTGGGCACTGAAGCTTTCTTT CASSDVGTEAFF
TRBJ2-2 . few TRBV7-6 TGTGCCAGCACCCCCAGCGGGTGGAACACCGGGGAGCTGTTTTTT CASTPSGWNTGELFF
TRBJ2-7 TRBD1 many TRBV20-1 TGCAGTGTTCCCGGGACAGGGAACTACGAGCAGTACTTC CSVPGTGNYEQYF
TRBJ2-3 . . TRBV20-1 TGCAGTGCTATGCGGGAGACAGGGGTCGATACAGATACGCAGTATTTT CSAMRETGVDTDTQYF
TRBJ1-4 . . TRBV24-1 TGTGCCACCAGTGATTCCAGGGGTTCTGAAAAACTGTTTTTT CATSDSRGSEKLFF
TRBJ1-2 . . TRBV9 TGTGCCAGCAGCGTAGGGGACACCGGAGGGTATGGCTACACCTTC CASSVGDTGGYGYTF
TRBJ2-7 TRBD1 many TRBV6-1 TGTGCCAGCAGCCCATTTGACCGGGACAGAGCCTACGAGCAGTACTTC CASSPFDRDRAYEQYF
TRBJ1-2 . . TRBV6-2/TRBV6-3 TGTGCCAGCAGTTACCAGGCTAACTATGGCTACACCTTC CASSYQANYGYTF
TRBJ1-2 . many TRBV5-1 TGCGCCAGCAGCTTGGCGAAAAACTATGGCTACACCTTC CASSLAKNYGYTF
TRBJ1-1 . many TRBV24-1 TGTGCCACCAGTGATTTAAACGAACCCGCTGAAGCTTTCTTT CATSDLNEPAEAFF
TRBJ1-2 . . TRBV20-1 TGCAGTGCTAGTAACGGGGGCGATGGCTACACCTTC CSASNGGDGYTF
TRBJ2-3 TRBD2 many TRBV20-1 TGCAGTGCTAGTCGAGCGGGAGGGCCAATCGGCACAGATACGCAGTATTTT CSASRAGGPIGTDTQYF
TRBJ1-5 . few TRBV6-2/TRBV6-3 TGTGCCAGCAGTTATCGTCTGAGCAATCAGCCCCAGCATTTT CASSYRLSNQPQHF
TRBJ1-1 TRBD1 . TRBV11-3 TGTGCCAGCAGCTTAGCTTTTAGCCTTCGGACAGGGGTCCCGAACACTGAAGCTTTCTTT CASSLAFSLRTGVPNTEAFF